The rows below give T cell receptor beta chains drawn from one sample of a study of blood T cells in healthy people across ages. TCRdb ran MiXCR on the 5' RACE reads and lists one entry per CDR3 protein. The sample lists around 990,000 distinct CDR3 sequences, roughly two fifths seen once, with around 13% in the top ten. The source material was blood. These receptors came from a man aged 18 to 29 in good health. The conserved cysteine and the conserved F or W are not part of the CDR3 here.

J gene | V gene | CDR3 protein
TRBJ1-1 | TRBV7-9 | ASSSIHAF
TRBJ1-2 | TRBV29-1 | SVEGLQAYGYT
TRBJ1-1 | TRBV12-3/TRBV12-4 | ASSPPGGRSTEAF
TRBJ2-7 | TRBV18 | ASSPATIGEQY
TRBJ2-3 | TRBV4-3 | ASSQGSVADAQY
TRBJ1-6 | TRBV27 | ASSPLGSGIGNSPLH
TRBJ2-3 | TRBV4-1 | ASSQDGPSAGDTQY
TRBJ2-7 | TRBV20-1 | SAVETVYNEQY
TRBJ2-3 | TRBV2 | ASLSRGREDTQY
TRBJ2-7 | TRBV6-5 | ASSYEGSEQY
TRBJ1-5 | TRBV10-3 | AISGGGTSNQPQH
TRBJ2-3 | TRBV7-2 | ASSFGKWTDTQY
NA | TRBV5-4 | ASILDPMYEQY
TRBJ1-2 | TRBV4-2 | ASSQEAPRGTGYGYT
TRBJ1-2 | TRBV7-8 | AGSSLQGSFFGYT
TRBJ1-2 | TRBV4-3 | ASSQDWGNYGYT
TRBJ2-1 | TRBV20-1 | SARDDRYNEQF
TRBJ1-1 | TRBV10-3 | AISEGSLGTEAF
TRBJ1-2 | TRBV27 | ASSLSTSYGYT
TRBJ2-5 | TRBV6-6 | ATTLDRGNEETQY
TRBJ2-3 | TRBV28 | ASGQGLPDTQY
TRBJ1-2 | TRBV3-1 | ASGSLGYGYT
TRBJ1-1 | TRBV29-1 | SVERFGMGAF
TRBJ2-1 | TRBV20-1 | SARVRTTRQQF
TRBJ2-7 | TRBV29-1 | SVGVWTRSSYEQY
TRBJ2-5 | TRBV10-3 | AISGGQKQETQY
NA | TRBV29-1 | SGRGLADYNEQY
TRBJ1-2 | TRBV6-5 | ASSKTRGANYGYT
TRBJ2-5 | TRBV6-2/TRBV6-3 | ASSYSDWEETQY
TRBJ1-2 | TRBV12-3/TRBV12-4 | ASSRSATQQNGYT
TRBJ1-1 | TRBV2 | ASNRGDPYTEAF
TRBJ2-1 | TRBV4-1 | ASSQGRGTDGEQF
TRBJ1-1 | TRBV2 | ASSGLGETAEAF
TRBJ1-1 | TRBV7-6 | ASSSRGPMDTEAF